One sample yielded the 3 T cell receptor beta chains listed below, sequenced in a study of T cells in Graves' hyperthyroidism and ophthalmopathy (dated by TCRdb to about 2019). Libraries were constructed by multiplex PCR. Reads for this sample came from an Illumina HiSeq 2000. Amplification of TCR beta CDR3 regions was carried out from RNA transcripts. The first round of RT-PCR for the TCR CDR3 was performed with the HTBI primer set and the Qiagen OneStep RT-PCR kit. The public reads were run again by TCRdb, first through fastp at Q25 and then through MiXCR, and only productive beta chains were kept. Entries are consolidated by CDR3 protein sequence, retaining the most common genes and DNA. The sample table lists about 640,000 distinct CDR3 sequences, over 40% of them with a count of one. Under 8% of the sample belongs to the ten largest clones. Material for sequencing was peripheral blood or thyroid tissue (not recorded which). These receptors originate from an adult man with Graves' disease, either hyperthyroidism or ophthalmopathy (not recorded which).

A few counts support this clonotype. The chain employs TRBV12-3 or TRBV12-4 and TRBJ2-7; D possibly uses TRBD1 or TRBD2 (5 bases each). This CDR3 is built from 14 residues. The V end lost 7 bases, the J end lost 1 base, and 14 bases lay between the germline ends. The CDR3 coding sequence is TGTGCCAGCACCCCCGAGGGGCGATCCTACGAGCAGTACTTC. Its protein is CASTPEGRSYEQYF.

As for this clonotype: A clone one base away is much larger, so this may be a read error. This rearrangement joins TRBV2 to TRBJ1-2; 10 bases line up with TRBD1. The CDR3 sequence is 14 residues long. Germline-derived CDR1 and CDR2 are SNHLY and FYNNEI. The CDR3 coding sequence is TGTGCCAGCAGCCCGGGACAGGGGATGAGGGGCTGCACCTTC. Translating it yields CASSPGQGMRGCTF.

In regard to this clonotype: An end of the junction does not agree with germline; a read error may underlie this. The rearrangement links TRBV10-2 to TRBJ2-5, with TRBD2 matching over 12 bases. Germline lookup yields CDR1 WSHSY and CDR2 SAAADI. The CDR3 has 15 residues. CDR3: CAISGTSGRQETQYF. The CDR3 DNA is TGTGCCATCAGTGGGACTAGCGGGCGCCAAGAGACCCAGTACTTC.